These T cell receptor beta chains were read from a single sample in a study of CD4 and CD8 cells across lung adenocarcinoma regions. TCRdb recomputed calls from the PCR reads with MiXCR, one row per CDR3 protein. The table has about 18,000 distinct CDR3 sequences, about 53% seen once; the top ten hold roughly 34%. The source material was CD8+ T cells from the margin of a lung tumor. Receptors were obtained from a male donor with lung adenocarcinoma. The CD4 and CD8 labels of this study may be unreliable. CDR3s include the opening cysteine and the closing phenylalanine or tryptophan. The D gene is left open where the match is weak. Rows may omit the clone size; those that give it use once, few, many or a size class.

-	TRBV7-2	TRBJ2-5	TRBD1	TGTGCCAGCAGCTTAAGGACAGGGAATCAAGAGACCCAGTACTTC	CASSLRTGNQETQYF
-	TRBV6-1	TRBJ2-5	-	TGTGCCAGCAGTGAAGGAGGGGGGGGGGCCAAAAACGTCCAGTACTTC	CASSEGGGGAKNVQYF
few	TRBV6-1	TRBJ1-4	-	TGTGCCAGCAGTGGTCGGGGAAGGACAAGCTCTGAAAAACTGTTTTTT	CASSGRGRTSSEKLFF
-	TRBV7-2	TRBJ2-5	-	TGTGCCAGCAGCTCGACAGGTGCCCAAGAGACCCAGTACTTC	CASSSTGAQETQYF
-	TRBV6-5	TRBJ2-7	-	TGTGCCAGCAGTTACAGCCCCCCCGGGGCCTACCACTACGAGCAGTACTTC	CASSYSPPGAYHYEQYF
-	TRBV6-1	TRBJ2-2	TRBD2	TGTGCCAGCAGTCTAACTAGCGCCGAGGGAGGCGGGGAGCTGTTTTTT	CASSLTSAEGGGELFF
many	TRBV12-3/TRBV12-4	TRBJ2-1	-	TGTGCCATTCTACAGGGTTTTCGGGGTGGTGAGCAGTTCTTC	CAILQGFRGGEQFF
-	TRBV27	TRBJ2-3	-	TGTGCCAGCGGGGGGCTGTGGCCCAAAGATATTCAGTATTTC	CASGGLWPKDIQYF
-	TRBV6-2/TRBV6-3	TRBJ2-3	TRBD2	TGTGCCAGCATTCCGGGAGGCGGGAGCCACGGTTCAGATACGCAGTATTTT	CASIPGGGSHGSDTQYF
many	TRBV7-2	TRBJ2-1	TRBD2	TGTGCCAGCAGCCTCGCAGCGGGAGCCTCCAATGAGCAGTTCTTC	CASSLAAGASNEQFF
medium-sized	TRBV6-5	TRBJ2-4	-	TGTGCCAGCAGTTCCCAGGGGGGGCAAGGGAACATTCAGTACTTC	CASSSQGGQGNIQYF
-	TRBV6-5	TRBJ2-7	TRBD1	TGTGCCAGCAGTTCGCACGGGACAGGGGCCTACGAGCAGTACTTC	CASSSHGTGAYEQYF
-	TRBV27	TRBJ2-7	-	TGTGCCAGCAGCGCTAGACTCGACGAGCAGTACTTC	CASSARLDEQYF
many	TRBV6-1	TRBJ2-4	-	TGTGCCAGCAACGCGGGGGCAGCCAAAAACATTCAGTACTTC	CASNAGAAKNIQYF
few	TRBV6-1	TRBJ2-1	-	TGTGCCAGCGGATCAGGGCCACACAATGAGCAGTTCTTC	CASGSGPHNEQFF
medium-sized	TRBV12-3/TRBV12-4	TRBJ2-1	TRBD2	TGTGCCAGCAGTTTAGCTAGCGGGAGAGCGAATGAGCAGTTCTTC	CASSLASGRANEQFF
-	TRBV27	TRBJ2-6	TRBD1	TGTGCCAGCAGTTGGGGACAGTATCGATCTGGGGCCAACGTCCTGACTTTC	CASSWGQYRSGANVLTF
few	TRBV23-1	TRBJ2-5	TRBD2	TGCGCCAGCAGTCAATCGGGGCGGGAGCGGCGGGGAGAGACCCAGTACTTC	CASSQSGRERRGETQYF
-	TRBV7-3	TRBJ2-2	TRBD1	TGTGCCAGCAGCCCTCGGATACAGGGGACCGGGGAGCTGTTTTTT	CASSPRIQGTGELFF
many	TRBV11-2	TRBJ2-7	TRBD1	TGTGCCAGCAGTCCCGGGACAGGCAACTACGAGCAGTACTTC	CASSPGTGNYEQYF
-	TRBV6-1	TRBJ2-1	TRBD2	TGTGCCAGCAGTGAATGGGGGGGGGGTTACAATGAGCAGTTCTTC	CASSEWGGGYNEQFF
-	TRBV12-3/TRBV12-4	TRBJ2-1	TRBD1	TGTGCCAGCAGTTTATTAGGACAGGGGGCACTTAATGAGCAGTTCTTC	CASSLLGQGALNEQFF